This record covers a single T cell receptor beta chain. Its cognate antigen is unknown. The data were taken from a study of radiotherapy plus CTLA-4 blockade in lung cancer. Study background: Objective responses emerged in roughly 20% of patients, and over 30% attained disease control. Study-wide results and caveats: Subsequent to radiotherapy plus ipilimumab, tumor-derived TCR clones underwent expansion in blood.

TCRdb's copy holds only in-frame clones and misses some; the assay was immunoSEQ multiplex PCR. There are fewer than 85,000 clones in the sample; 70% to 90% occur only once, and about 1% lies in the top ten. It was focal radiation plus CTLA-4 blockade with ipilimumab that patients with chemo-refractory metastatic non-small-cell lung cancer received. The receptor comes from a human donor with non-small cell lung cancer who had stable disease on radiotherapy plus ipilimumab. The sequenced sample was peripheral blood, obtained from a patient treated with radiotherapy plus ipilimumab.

CDR3 sequence reads: CASSYRGGYGYTF. For the CDR3, the DNA is TGTGCCAGCAGTTATAGGGGCGGTTATGGCTACACCTTC. The gene calls are TRBV2 and TRBJ1-2, with D possibly being TRBD1 (5 bases). With 5 bases removed from V and 5 bases from J, the gap between germline ends came to 12 bases. The CDR3 runs to 13 residues. Germline CDR1 is SNHLY and CDR2 is FYNNEI.